The T cell receptor beta chain under discussion was sequenced for a study of CD8 T cells in Susac syndrome. RNA was extracted with the RNeasy kit, and a quantity of 0.5 to 1 ug was reverse transcribed using random hexamers. MiXCR was run by TCRdb on the immunoSEQ multiplex PCR reads, yielding one entry per CDR3 protein. The repertoire holds about 200,000 distinct CDR3 sequences, with roughly 94% as singletons. Per germline, CDR1 MGHDK and CDR2 SYGVNS. This CDR3 is 15 amino acids long. V was clipped by 6 bases and J by 2 bases, with 15 bases between them. Sequencing of TCR beta was carried out in blood CD8+ and CD4+ T cells. The healthy controls were matched to patients by age and sex. This clonotype occurred once.

The rearrangement uses TRBV25-1 and TRBJ2-3, with D perhaps TRBD1 (5 bases). The sequenced material came from CD4+ T cells from PBMCs. This TCR was recovered from a human donor in good health. The DNA for the CDR3 is TGTGCCAGCAGAACAACAGGCGCGGCCACAGATACGCAGTATTTT. Protein: CASRTTGAATDTQYF.